The 21 T cell receptor beta chains below all came from one sample that was sequenced in a study of T cell clones after liver transplantation. The assay was immunoSEQ multiplex PCR, and TCRdb's table has in-frame clones only and misses some. The sample lists some 110,000 clones, about nine tenths seen once, with 0.65% to 0.85% in the top ten. Sequenced here: CD4+ T cells from blood, sampled 12 months after liver transplant. Source of these receptors: a human patient who received a liver transplant. Some T cells may be graft donor cells.

A single count supports this clone. The J gene is TRBJ2-3, the V gene TRBV7-2; 8 bases align to TRBD2. The germline V gene encodes CDR1 SGHTA and CDR2 FQGNSA. The junction had 3 bases not matched to a gene; V was cut back by 3 bases and J by 1 base. The CDR3 is made up of 15 amino acids. CDR3 sequence reads: CASSFSGVGTDTQYF. The CDR3 bases are TGTGCCAGCAGCTTTAGCGGGGTGGGCACAGATACGCAGTATTTT.

V usage is TRBV7-2 and J usage is TRBJ2-5; D uncertain. Germline CDR1 is SGHTA and CDR2 is FQGNSA. There are 14 residues in the CDR3. The germline V and J ends were trimmed by 6 bases and 0 bases, with 11 bases remaining between them. CDR3 in amino acids: CASRQSVNQETQYF. The CDR3 DNA is TGTGCCAGCAGACAGAGCGTAAACCAAGAGACCCAGTACTTC. Looking up the rest from reference TRBV7-2 and TRBJ2-5 gives the full variable domain: GAGVSQSPSNKVTEKGKDVELRCDPISGHTALYWYRQSLGQGLEFLIYFQGNSAPDKSGLPSDRFSAERTGGSVSTLTIQRTQQEDSAVYLCASRQSVNQETQYFGPGTRLLVL.

This chain links TRBV30 with TRBJ2-1; possible D gene TRBD2, 6 bases. Deletions cut 0 bases from V and 8 bases from J, with 11 bases between. The CDR3 totals 13 residues. CDR1 is GTSNPN, CDR2 SVGIG, per germline (reference sequence). Here the CDR3 reads CAWSVDRRDEQFF. As DNA, the CDR3 is TGTGCCTGGAGTGTAGACCGGAGGGATGAGCAGTTCTTC.

This clone was recorded only once. The chain combines TRBV6-1 with TRBJ2-7, with D possibly matching TRBD1 (5 bases). Germline assignment: CDR1 MNHNS and CDR2 SASEGT. The CDR3 spans 14 residues. The germline V and J ends were trimmed by 7 bases and 0 bases, with 13 bases remaining between them. CDR3 DNA sequence: TGTGCCAGCACCCCGTCCAGGGACTCCTACGAGCAGTACTTC. Its translation: CASTPSRDSYEQYF.

The gene calls are TRBV2 and TRBJ2-3; D not certain. V shed 2 bases and J shed 2 bases, with 5 bases lying between them. CDR3 length: 13 residues. Looked up from germline, CDR1 is SNHLY and CDR2 is FYNNEI. DNA of the CDR3: TGTGCCAGCAGTGAACCTTTCACAGATACGCAGTATTTT. Its protein product is CASSEPFTDTQYF.

The sample holds one count of this clone. The gene calls are TRBV9 and TRBJ2-1; D unresolved. The CDR3 length is 14 residues. Per the germline V gene, CDR1 is SGDLS and CDR2 is YYNGEE. V lost 1 base, J lost 5 bases, and 10 bases lay in between. This chain's CDR3 is CASSVLATHNEQFF. CDR3 coding DNA: TGTGCCAGCAGCGTACTGGCTACCCACAATGAGCAGTTCTTC.

The rearrangement uses TRBV6-4 and TRBJ2-1, with D maybe TRBD1 (6 bases). Germline CDR1 is MRHNA and CDR2 is SNTAGT. The CDR3 length is 13 residues. Deletions cut 0 bases from V and 8 bases from J, with 8 bases between. CDR3 amino acids: CASSDSRGDEQFF. CDR3 bases: TGTGCCAGCAGTGACTCCAGGGGAGATGAGCAGTTCTTC.

The chain couples TRBV5-1 to TRBJ1-1; 7 bases match TRBD1. The CDR3 spans 14 residues. V lost 4 bases to trimming and J lost 1 base; unmatched junction nucleotides: 4. CDR1 is SGHRS, CDR2 YFSETQ, per germline. The CDR3 nucleotides are TGCGCCAGCAGCCGGGACAGTTCGAACACTGAAGCTTTCTTT. Translating it yields CASSRDSSNTEAFF.

The chain carries TRBV29-1 and TRBJ2-5; 10 positions match TRBD1. In germline, CDR1 is SQVTM, CDR2 ANQGSEA. The CDR3 covers 14 residues. Trimming at V came to 3 bases and at J to 5 bases, leaving 6 bases not matched to a gene. CDR3 loop: CSVDRDRGGETQYF. In nucleotides, the CDR3 is TGCAGCGTTGACCGGGACAGGGGAGGTGAGACCCAGTACTTC.

This clone has only a few counts. V usage is TRBV19 and J usage is TRBJ2-7; 7 bases map to TRBD2. V was pared by 7 bases and J by 0 bases, with 0 bases of the junction left unmatched. This CDR3 region has 12 residues. Germline-derived CDR1 and CDR2 are LNHDA and SQIVND (reference sequence). CDR3 region: CASTSGSYEQYF. Written as DNA, the CDR3 is TGTGCCAGTACTAGCGGCTCCTACGAGCAGTACTTC.

J is TRBJ2-3 and V is TRBV7-8; the D is unclear. There are 13 residues in the CDR3. V lost 2 bases to trimming and J lost 8 bases, with 11 bases between them. Germline V gene lookup returns CDR1 SGHVS and CDR2 FQNEAQ. Here the CDR3 DNA reads TGTGCCAGCAGCTTATCTGAGGATGCTACGCAGTATTTT. This translates into CASSLSEDATQYF.

The chain uses TRBV15 and TRBJ1-1, with a possible D match to TRBD1 (5 bases). Between the trimmed V and J ends, which lost 5 bases and 1 base, there was a span of 8 bases. CDR3 length equals 13 residues. Germline V gives CDR1 LNHNV, CDR2 YYDKDF (reference sequence). Here the CDR3 DNA reads TGTGCCACCAGCGGTGACAGGAACACTGAAGCTTTCTTT. Translating it yields CATSGDRNTEAFF. Full variable domain (remainder filled in from reference TRBV15 and TRBJ1-1): DAMVIQNPRYQVTQFGKPVTLSCSQTLNHNVMYWYQQKSSQAPKLLFHYYDKDFNNEADTPDNFQSRRPNTSFCFLDIRSPGLGDTAMYLCATSGDRNTEAFFGQGTRLTVV.

The V gene is TRBV27, the J gene TRBJ2-5; TRBD2 matches 9 bases. The CDR3 runs 15 residues. The junction had 6 bases not matched to a gene; V was cut back by 4 bases and J by 3 bases. Germline CDR1 MNHEY, CDR2 SMNVEV (reference sequence). CDR3 protein: CASSYNSGGKETQYF. The CDR3 DNA is TGTGCCAGCAGTTACAATAGCGGGGGAAAAGAGACCCAGTACTTC.

The V call is TRBV4-3, the J call TRBJ2-1; TRBD2 agrees at 14 bases. Germline CDR1 LGHNA, CDR2 YSLEER. The V and J ends lost 0 bases and 1 base, in that order; junction bases with no gene match: 8. The CDR3 is 20 amino acids. The CDR3 region has the DNA TGCGCCAGCAGCCAAGATGAAGGACTAGCGGGAGGCTCGTCCTACAATGAGCAGTTCTTC. It specifies CASSQDEGLAGGSSYNEQFF.

This chain joins TRBV14 and TRBJ2-7; D is possibly TRBD2 (6 bases). The CDR3 spans 14 residues. Trimming stripped 7 bases from V and 0 bases from J, with 13 bases between. Per the germline V gene, CDR1 is SGHDN and CDR2 is FVKESK. CDR3 coding DNA: TGTGCCAGCACTTTCGGAGGGAGCTCCTACGAGCAGTACTTC. Amino acids: CASTFGGSSYEQYF.

The chain combines TRBV11-3 with TRBJ2-7; the D gene is possibly TRBD2 (6 bases). Germline-derived CDR1 and CDR2 are SGHNT and YENEEA. V lost 5 bases, J lost 4 bases, and 18 bases lay in between. The CDR3 is 15 amino acids. CDR3 DNA: TGTGCCAGCAGCCCGGGAGTAGGTGTTCTGTACGAGCAGTACTTC. Amino acids: CASSPGVGVLYEQYF.

The chain is built from TRBV12-5 and TRBJ2-1; 12 nucleotides align to TRBD2. Germline CDR1 reads LGHNT; CDR2 reads FRNRAP. V lost 2 bases to trimming and J lost 16 bases; unmatched junction nucleotides: 12. CDR3 size: 15 residues. The CDR3 DNA reads as TGTGCTAGTGGTTTGCCCCAACTAGCGGGAGGCCAAACTTTCTTC. This sequence encodes CASGLPQLAGGQTFF.

This clone was detected only a few times. DNA of the CDR3: TGTGCAAGTCGCCAGGGGGTTAGCAATCAGCCCCAGCATTTT. This sequence encodes CASRQGVSNQPQHF. V usage is TRBV12-2 and J usage is TRBJ1-5; the table calls TRBD1, which could not be checked here. TRBV12-2 is annotated as a pseudogene. This CDR3 comprises 14 residues.

This chain joins TRBV5-1 and TRBJ1-1, with D hard to call. This CDR3 contains 14 residues. Germline CDR1 SGHRS, CDR2 YFSETQ. V was clipped by 4 bases and J by 2 bases, with 12 bases between them. The CDR3 DNA follows: TGCGCCAGCAGCGGTAGCGGATCAAACACTGAAGCTTTCTTT. Amino acids: CASSGSGSNTEAFF.

The V call is TRBV5-4, the J call TRBJ2-1, with D maybe TRBD2 (6 bases). Per germline, CDR1 SGHNT and CDR2 YYREEE (reference sequence). Trimming took 4 bases from V and 0 from J, leaving 14 bases between them. The CDR3 is made up of 16 amino acids. In nucleotides, the CDR3 is TGTGCCAGCAGCGCCCCGGGACTGAGCTCCTACAATGAGCAGTTCTTC. Amino acids: CASSAPGLSSYNEQFF.

The CDR3, as DNA: TGCAGTGCTAGTGGGGGAGATACGCAGTATTTT. Its protein product is CSASGGDTQYF. The chain carries TRBV20-1 and TRBJ2-3; D is tentatively TRBD1 or TRBD2 (5 bases each). The CDR3 runs to 11 residues. V was pared by 3 bases and J by 5 bases, with 6 bases between. Germline V gene data show CDR1 as DFQATT and CDR2 as SNEGSKA (reference sequence).